The sequence of this T cell receptor beta chain was determined in a study of T cell responses to AZD1222 COVID-19 vaccine. Sequencing used immunoSEQ multiplex PCR; TCRdb keeps in-frame clones, though not all of them. Of around 35,000 clones in the sample, around nine tenths were seen once. The CDR3 extends over 14 amino acids. The V end was cut by 0 bases, the J end by 2 bases, with 9 bases between. The germline gives CDR1 SGHNT, CDR2 YYREEE (reference sequence). Sample: peripheral blood, taken on day 0 of AZD1222 vaccination. The TCR originated in an adult in good health. The J gene is TRBJ2-7, the V gene TRBV5-4; D uncertain. The CDR3 region is CASSLEVNPYEQYF. In nucleotides, the CDR3 is TGTGCCAGCAGCTTGGAGGTCAACCCCTACGAGCAGTACTTC.